Presented here are 26 T cell receptor beta chains from one specimen sequenced in a study of cytomegalovirus exposure and HLA in healthy donors. The PCR made use of 60 Vbeta and 13 Jbeta primers. Sequencing was performed with immunoSEQ multiplex PCR; in TCRdb, only in-frame clones are kept and a portion is missing. Of 130,000 to 150,000 clones listed, around 74% are singletons. What was sequenced was PBMCs. The receptors were gathered from a man between 18 and 29 years old in good health and CMV-seropositive.

This chain links TRBV28 with TRBJ2-7; D gene uncertain. Germline V CDR1 and CDR2: MDHEN, SYDVKM. This CDR3 is built from 12 residues. V lost 2 bases and J lost 3, with 5 bases in between. DNA for the CDR3: TGTGCCAGCAGTTTACTCGGCTACGAGCAGTACTTC. Amino acid sequence: CASSLLGYEQYF.

The rearrangement uses TRBV5-4 and TRBJ2-7; TRBD1 agrees at 7 bases. The CDR3 contains 14 residues. V lost 2 bases and J lost 3; bases outside the gene matches: 5. Germline lookup yields CDR1 SGHNT and CDR2 YYREEE (reference sequence). The CDR3 sequence: CASSFGTEYYEQYF. The CDR3 DNA reads as TGTGCCAGCAGCTTTGGGACAGAGTACTACGAGCAGTACTTC.

V gene TRBV7-8 combines with J gene TRBJ2-1, with D tentatively TRBD2 (6 bases). Trimming took off 4 bases at V and 10 bases at J, with 8 bases between the two ends. CDR3 size: 11 residues. Germline V lookup: CDR1 SGHVS, CDR2 FQNEAQ. The CDR3 DNA is TGTGCCAGCAGCTCTGGGAGGGAGCAGTTCTTC. Protein sequence: CASSSGREQFF.

The V call is TRBV4-2, the J call TRBJ1-1; D is unresolved. CDR3 length equals 14 residues. V lost 0 bases to trimming and J lost 1 base, with 6 bases between them. Looked up from germline, CDR1 is LGHNA and CDR2 is YNFKEQ. Here the CDR3 DNA reads TGTGCCAGCAGCCAAGATGGCAAGAACACTGAAGCTTTCTTT. This encodes CASSQDGKNTEAFF.

V and J are TRBV7-2 and TRBJ2-3; 12 nucleotides match TRBD2. Germline CDR1 and CDR2: SGHTA and FQGNSA. J lost 3 bases, V lost 6 bases, and 4 bases had no gene match. The CDR3 consists of 15 residues. CDR3 protein: CASRQLAGGTDTQYF. Here the CDR3 DNA reads TGTGCCAGCAGACAACTAGCGGGGGGAACAGATACGCAGTATTTT. The full variable domain, in which reference TRBV7-2 and TRBJ2-3 provide the parts outside the CDR3, is GAGVSQSPSNKVTEKGKDVELRCDPISGHTALYWYRQSLGQGLEFLIYFQGNSAPDKSGLPSDRFSAERTGGSVSTLTIQRTQQEDSAVYLCASRQLAGGTDTQYFGPGTRLTVL.

This clone was picked up one time. The J gene is TRBJ2-7, the V gene TRBV29-1, with 9 bases matching TRBD1. Germline-derived CDR1 and CDR2 are SQVTM and ANQGSEA. V was clipped by 4 bases and J by 4 bases; unmatched bases: 8. CDR3 length: 14 amino acids. The DNA for the CDR3 is TGCAGCGTTGTCTACCGGGACAGGGAGTACGAGCAGTACTTC. It is translated as CSVVYRDREYEQYF.

The chain recombines TRBV5-3 with TRBJ2-7; TRBD2 is a possible D gene (5 bases). TRBV5-3 is an open reading frame, and its role is uncertain. Trimming removed 5 bases at V and 4 bases at J, with 19 bases between. This CDR3 spans 15 amino acids. CDR3 residues: CARSYMGWGVYEQYF. The CDR3 region has the DNA TGTGCCAGAAGTTACATGGGTTGGGGAGTATACGAGCAGTACTTC.

Only one count was recorded for this clone. The chain recombines TRBV2 with TRBJ1-5; D unclear. The V end lost 6 bases, the J end lost 1 base, and 16 bases lay between the germline ends. CDR3 length: 16 residues. Germline V lookup: CDR1 SNHLY, CDR2 FYNNEI. CDR3 nucleotide sequence: TGTGCCAGCAGAATGAAGGCCGGGAGGAGCAATCAGCCCCAGCATTTT. Translated: CASRMKAGRSNQPQHF.

The chain combines TRBV5-1 with TRBJ1-1; D may be TRBD1 (6 bases). Germline V gives CDR1 SGHRS, CDR2 YFSETQ. Trimming removed 4 bases at V and 1 base at J, with 11 bases between. The CDR3 spans 14 residues. The CDR3 region is CASSPRTANTEAFF. In DNA form, the CDR3 reads TGCGCCAGCAGCCCTCGGACAGCGAACACTGAAGCTTTCTTT.

The sample holds one count of this clone. The chain combines TRBV28 with TRBJ2-2; 7 bases are a match to TRBD2. The CDR3 sequence is 14 residues long. Germline CDR1 is MDHEN and CDR2 is SYDVKM. Trimming removed 4 bases from V and 1 base from J; junction bases left unmatched: 0. The CDR3 loop is CASSWGGNTGELFF. CDR3 sequence (DNA): TGTGCCAGCAGTTGGGGGGGGAACACCGGGGAGCTGTTTTTT.

The genes are TRBV5-8 and TRBJ2-3; no clear D. Trimming pared 3 bases from V and 1 base from J, leaving 15 bases between. This CDR3 contains 16 residues. Per the germline V gene, CDR1 is SGHTS and CDR2 is YDEGEE. CDR3 in amino acids: CASSSYGALGTDTQYF. The DNA for the CDR3 is TGTGCCAGCAGCTCTTACGGAGCCCTTGGCACAGATACGCAGTATTTT.

Here the CDR3 DNA reads TGTGCCAGCTCAAGGGGACTAGCGGGGGGGCCTCAGGAGACCCAGTACTTC. It yields the protein CASSRGLAGGPQETQYF. The rearrangement links TRBV5-5 to TRBJ2-5, with 16 bases aligning to TRBD2. With 7 bases clipped from V and 5 bases from J, the junction kept 11 bases outside the gene matches. From germline, CDR1 is SGHKS and CDR2 YYEKEE (reference sequence). The CDR3 sequence is 17 residues long. Combining the CDR3 with reference TRBV5-5 and TRBJ2-5 gives the whole variable domain DAGVTQSPTHLIKTRGQQVTLRCSPISGHKSVSWYQQVLGQGPQFIFQYYEKEERGRGNFPDRFSARQFPNYSSELNVNALLLGDSALYLCASSRGLAGGPQETQYFGPGTRLLVL.

This clone appeared a few times. The chain couples TRBV4-1 to TRBJ2-1; 7 bases fit TRBD1. CDR3 length: 13 residues. The germline CDR1 and CDR2 sequences are MGHRA and YSYEKL. V dropped 4 bases and J dropped 12; count of bases not matched to a gene: 9. In nucleotides, the CDR3 is TGCGCCAGCAGCCGCCCCCGGGACAGCGCGCAGTTCTTC. Translation: CASSRPRDSAQFF.

The genes are TRBV19 and TRBJ1-1, with D hard to call. Trimming removed 5 bases at V and 7 bases at J, with 11 bases between. Germline V CDR1 and CDR2: LNHDA, SQIVND (reference sequence). The CDR3 loop spans 12 amino acids. The CDR3 DNA reads TGTGCCAGTAGTGGAGAGGTCTTTGAAGCTTTCTTT. It codes for CASSGEVFEAFF.

This chain connects TRBV2 to TRBJ1-3; unclear D gene. The CDR3 extends over 15 amino acids. The V end was cut by 4 bases, the J end by 0 bases, with 10 bases between. In germline, CDR1 is SNHLY, CDR2 FYNNEI. CDR3 nucleotides: TGTGCCAGCAGTGCGAGGGCTGTCTCTGGAAACACCATATATTTT. Encoded protein: CASSARAVSGNTIYF.

V and J are TRBV2 and TRBJ2-5, with a weak D call TRBD2 (6 bases). The CDR3 runs to 15 residues. CDR1 is SNHLY and CDR2 is FYNNEI in the germline V gene. Trimming pared 6 bases from V and 5 bases from J, leaving 19 bases between. This chain's CDR3 is CASSAERLGGETQYF. Here the CDR3 DNA reads TGTGCCAGCAGCGCTGAAAGGTTGGGGGGTGAGACCCAGTACTTC.

The chain couples TRBV2 to TRBJ1-1; TRBD1 matches 8 bases. This CDR3 spans 14 amino acids. Germline V lookup: CDR1 SNHLY, CDR2 FYNNEI. J gave up 4 bases and V 5 bases, and 6 bases lay outside the gene matches. The CDR3 here is CASSLRTGSTEAFF. For the CDR3, the DNA is TGTGCCAGCAGTCTTCGGACAGGGTCCACTGAAGCTTTCTTT.

The chain has TRBV5-1 and TRBJ1-2, with 7 bases fitting TRBD1. The CDR3 has 16 amino acids. CDR1 SGHRS and CDR2 YFSETQ come from the germline V gene. V lost 4 bases, J lost 0 bases, and 9 bases stayed unmatched. The CDR3 is CASSRKSTGTNYGYTF. CDR3 in DNA: TGCGCCAGCAGCCGAAAATCGACAGGGACTAACTATGGCTACACCTTC.

The chain employs TRBV7-3 and TRBJ2-2; D is undetermined. Per the germline V gene, CDR1 is SGHTA and CDR2 is FQGTGA. CDR3 size: 12 residues. With 4 bases removed from V and 4 bases from J, the gap between germline ends came to 4 bases. CDR3 loop: CASSSVTGELFF. The CDR3, as DNA: TGTGCCAGCAGCTCGGTCACCGGGGAGCTGTTTTTT.

The chain carries TRBV7-2 and TRBJ2-7; possibly TRBD2 for D (5 bases). The V gene lost 5 bases and the J gene lost 0 bases, with 14 bases spanning the gap. Germline V gene data show CDR1 as SGHTA and CDR2 as FQGNSA. The CDR3 is made up of 15 amino acids. This chain's CDR3 is CASSPYLGSSYEQYF. The CDR3 DNA reads as TGTGCCAGCAGCCCATACCTAGGGAGCTCCTACGAGCAGTACTTC.

The rearrangement links TRBV5-1 to TRBJ2-7, with 7 positions matching TRBD2. The CDR3 contains 15 residues. The junction had 5 bases not matched to a gene; V was cut back by 2 bases and J by 0 bases. From germline, CDR1 is SGHRS and CDR2 YFSETQ. As DNA, the CDR3 is TGCGCCAGCAGCTTTCAGCGGGACTTCTCCTACGAGCAGTACTTC. Its translation is CASSFQRDFSYEQYF.

The rearrangement joins TRBV28 to TRBJ2-5, with 9 positions matching TRBD2. The length of the CDR3 is 15 residues. CDR1 and CDR2 (germline): MDHEN, SYDVKM. The V gene end was trimmed by 6 bases and the J gene end by 5 bases; junction bases not matched to a gene: 10. The CDR3 is CASSPRGLAGETQYF. CDR3 bases: TGTGCCAGCAGCCCTCGGGGACTAGCAGGGGAGACCCAGTACTTC.

On this clone: No conserved phenylalanine or tryptophan is present at the end of the CDR3, so a read error is the likely explanation. The rearrangement uses TRBV29-1 and TRBJ2-2, with no clear D. The germline V gene has CDR1 SQVTM and CDR2 ANQGSEA. The V gene lost 7 bases and the J gene lost 5 bases, with 8 bases spanning the gap. The CDR3 totals 11 residues. CDR3 loop: CSGYQTGELFV. The CDR3, as DNA: TGCAGCGGATACCAGACCGGGGAGCTGTTTGTT.

In DNA form, the CDR3 reads TGTGCCAGCAGTGGGACAGGGAGGCCAGATACGCAGTATTTT. It codes for CASSGTGRPDTQYF. The chain uses TRBV28 and TRBJ2-3; 9 positions match TRBD1. CDR3 length equals 14 residues. The J segment lost 4 bases and the V segment lost 5 bases, leaving 4 bases of the junction unmatched. In germline, CDR1 is MDHEN, CDR2 SYDVKM.

The chain is built from TRBV9 and TRBJ2-7; possibly TRBD1 for D (5 bases). The V gene lost 0 bases and the J gene lost 1 base, with 11 bases spanning the gap. This CDR3 is built from 15 residues. Germline V lookup: CDR1 SGDLS, CDR2 YYNGEE. In nucleotides, the CDR3 is TGTGCCAGCAGCGTAGGAGTCCCAGGGTCCTACGAGCAGTACTTC. Its translation: CASSVGVPGSYEQYF.

The chain uses TRBV29-1 and TRBJ2-5; 9 bases are a match to TRBD1. The V gene's germline CDR1 is SQVTM and CDR2 ANQGSEA. The CDR3 runs to 14 residues. Trimming at V came to 0 bases and at J to 4 bases, leaving 3 bases not matched to a gene. CDR3 nucleotides: TGCAGCGTTGAAGAAGGGACAGGGCCAGAGACCCAGTACTTC. It is translated as CSVEEGTGPETQYF.